Listed here are 18 T cell receptor beta chains from one sample, sequenced in a study of cytomegalovirus exposure and HLA in healthy donors. The PCR ran on 60 Vbeta and 13 Jbeta primers. The protocol was immunoSEQ multiplex PCR, while the TCRdb copy is restricted to in-frame clones and leaves out a portion. The top ten hold 9.7% of the sample, which has 130,000 to 150,000 clones, about 80% seen once. The sample consisted of PBMCs. These receptors came from a woman in her sixties in good health and CMV-seropositive.

The J gene is TRBJ2-7, the V gene TRBV30; 9 positions match TRBD1. The germline gives CDR1 GTSNPN, CDR2 SVGIG (reference sequence). V shed 5 bases and J 3 bases; nucleotides not matched to a gene: 2. The CDR3 runs 12 residues. The CDR3 protein is CAWGTGHYEQYF. CDR3 DNA: TGTGCCTGGGGGACAGGGCACTACGAGCAGTACTTC.

The chain links TRBV6-5 to TRBJ2-3, with D tentatively TRBD2 (6 bases). V lost 2 bases, J lost 2 bases, and 11 bases lay in between. Germline V gives CDR1 MNHEY, CDR2 SVGAGI. The CDR3 consists of 15 residues. The CDR3: CASSYRAGSTDTQYF. CDR3 nucleotides: TGTGCCAGCAGTTACCGGGCGGGATCCACAGATACGCAGTATTTT.

This chain uses TRBV29-1 with TRBJ1-1; D ambiguous. Germline CDR1 and CDR2: SQVTM and ANQGSEA. V was pared by 0 bases and J by 5 bases, with 7 bases between. The CDR3 length is 12 residues. The CDR3 loop reads CSVEEGRTEAFF. The DNA of the CDR3 is TGCAGCGTTGAAGAGGGGAGGACTGAAGCTTTCTTT.

This clone was observed once. The gene calls are TRBV30 and TRBJ2-5; 9 nucleotides align to TRBD1. The J call is doubtful: the DNA matches TRBJ2-7 better. Per germline, CDR1 GTSNPN and CDR2 SVGIG (reference sequence). The CDR3 totals 14 residues. The DNA of the CDR3 is TGTGCCTGGAGTACCGGGACAGGGCTCTACGAGCAGTACTTC. Amino acids: CAWSTGTGLYEQYF.

The chain joins TRBV19 to TRBJ1-3; 7 bases are shared with TRBD1. The ends lost 6 bases at V and 3 bases at J; junction bases unmatched: 5. Looked up from germline, CDR1 is LNHDA and CDR2 is SQIVND (reference sequence). This CDR3 has 14 amino acids. CDR3 DNA: TGTGCCAGTAGCAGGGGGATGGATGGAAACACCATATATTTT. As protein: CASSRGMDGNTIYF.

This clone is a singleton in its sample. The gene calls are TRBV2 and TRBJ1-1, with 7 positions matching TRBD1. V lost 6 bases, J lost 0 bases, and 4 bases stayed unmatched. Germline V gives CDR1 SNHLY, CDR2 FYNNEI. The CDR3 has 14 residues. The CDR3 reads CASSQTGMNTEAFF. In nucleotides, the CDR3 is TGTGCCAGCAGCCAGACAGGGATGAACACTGAAGCTTTCTTT.

The chain employs TRBV19 and TRBJ1-1; D gene uncertain. Germline V CDR1 and CDR2: LNHDA, SQIVND (reference sequence). The CDR3 loop spans 15 amino acids. V was cut by 5 bases and J by 2 bases, with 15 bases left in between. CDR3 nucleotide sequence: TGTGCCAGTAGTGGGAGTGACCTATTCAACACTGAAGCTTTCTTT. Protein: CASSGSDLFNTEAFF.

The chain carries TRBV6-6 and TRBJ1-1, with no clear D. Between the trimmed V and J ends, which lost 4 bases and 3 bases, there was a span of 12 bases. The CDR3 has 14 residues. Germline V lookup: CDR1 MNHNY, CDR2 SVGAGI (reference sequence). The CDR3 nucleotides read TGTGCCAGCAGTTGGTCAGAATATTACACTGAAGCTTTCTTT. As protein: CASSWSEYYTEAFF.

The chain couples TRBV4-3 to TRBJ2-5; 9 bases match TRBD2. Germline loops: CDR1 LGHNA, CDR2 YSLEER. With 1 base clipped from V and 0 bases from J, the junction kept 6 bases outside the gene matches. This CDR3 contains 17 residues. This CDR3 is CASSQGALAGYQETQYF. The CDR3 nucleotides are TGCGCCAGCAGCCAAGGTGCCCTAGCGGGGTACCAAGAGACCCAGTACTTC.

This clone was observed a few times. The chain uses TRBV6-5 and TRBJ2-1, with D maybe TRBD2 (5 bases). This CDR3 has 15 residues. From germline, CDR1 is MNHEY and CDR2 SVGAGI. V lost 2 bases and J lost 6, with 14 bases in between. The CDR3: CASSYRPTGINEQFF. CDR3 in DNA: TGTGCCAGCAGTTACCGGCCGACCGGGATCAATGAGCAGTTCTTC.

V usage is TRBV25-1 and J usage is TRBJ2-1; D not certain. Trimming removed 1 base at V and 7 bases at J, with 2 bases between. The germline V gene encodes CDR1 MGHDK and CDR2 SYGVNS. The length of the CDR3 is 11 residues. CDR3: CASSESNEQFF. CDR3 DNA: TGTGCCAGCAGTGAATCGAATGAGCAGTTCTTC.

V gene TRBV29-1 combines with J gene TRBJ1-2; 7 nucleotides match TRBD1. V lost 7 bases to trimming and J lost 0 bases; unmatched junction nucleotides: 8. The CDR3 length is 14 residues. CDR1 and CDR2 from the germline V gene are SQVTM and ANQGSEA. The CDR3 DNA reads as TGCAGCGCCCCGGAGACAGGGTCTAACTATGGCTACACCTTC. Residues: CSAPETGSNYGYTF.

The chain carries TRBV4-1 and TRBJ2-7; the D is unclear. V lost 1 base, J lost 6 bases, and 7 bases lay in between. Per the germline V gene, CDR1 is MGHRA and CDR2 is YSYEKL. The CDR3 is 12 amino acids. CDR3 in DNA: TGCGCCAGCAGCCAAGGTGGGCTCGAGCAGTACTTC. Translating it yields CASSQGGLEQYF.

In this sample, this clone turned up once. The rearrangement uses TRBV30 and TRBJ2-1, with a possible D match to TRBD2 (7 bases). Germline values: CDR1 GTSNPN, CDR2 SVGIG (reference sequence). V lost 1 base, J lost 0 bases, and 10 bases lay in between. This CDR3 region has 15 residues. The CDR3 DNA reads as TGTGCCTGGAGTGAGGGAGGGGGCTCCTACAATGAGCAGTTCTTC. Translated: CAWSEGGGSYNEQFF.

The J gene is TRBJ1-5, the V gene TRBV6-5; 7 nucleotides agree with TRBD1. V was pared by 6 bases and J by 7 bases, with 6 bases of the junction left unmatched. This CDR3 spans 13 amino acids. Germline CDR1 MNHEY, CDR2 SVGAGI. This CDR3 is CASRGTAKQPQHF. In DNA, the CDR3 is TGTGCCAGCAGGGGGACAGCTAAACAGCCCCAGCATTTT.

The chain couples TRBV30 to TRBJ2-1; possibly TRBD2 for D (7 bases). Trimming removed 2 bases at V and 5 bases at J, with 16 bases between. The germline V gene encodes CDR1 GTSNPN and CDR2 SVGIG (reference sequence). The length of the CDR3 is 15 residues. The CDR3 loop is CAWSWGPGLNNEQFF. DNA of the CDR3: TGTGCCTGGAGTTGGGGGCCGGGACTAAACAATGAGCAGTTCTTC.

The genes are TRBV5-4 and TRBJ2-7, with 12 bases identical to TRBD2. The V gene's germline CDR1 is SGHNT and CDR2 YYREEE (reference sequence). J was trimmed by 5 bases and V by 4 bases; bases with no gene match: 7. The CDR3 runs 15 residues. This CDR3 reads CASSPRLAGAHEQYF. The CDR3 DNA is TGTGCCAGCAGCCCGAGACTAGCGGGAGCCCACGAGCAGTACTTC.

The J gene is TRBJ2-7, the V gene TRBV27; TRBD2 matches 7 bases. This CDR3 comprises 16 residues. The V gene's germline CDR1 is MNHEY and CDR2 SMNVEV (reference sequence). Trimming removed 1 base from V and 3 bases from J; junction bases left unmatched: 9. The CDR3 bases are TGTGCCAGCAGTTTATTGGAAGGGCGGGAGATCTACGAGCAGTACTTC. Translation: CASSLLEGREIYEQYF.